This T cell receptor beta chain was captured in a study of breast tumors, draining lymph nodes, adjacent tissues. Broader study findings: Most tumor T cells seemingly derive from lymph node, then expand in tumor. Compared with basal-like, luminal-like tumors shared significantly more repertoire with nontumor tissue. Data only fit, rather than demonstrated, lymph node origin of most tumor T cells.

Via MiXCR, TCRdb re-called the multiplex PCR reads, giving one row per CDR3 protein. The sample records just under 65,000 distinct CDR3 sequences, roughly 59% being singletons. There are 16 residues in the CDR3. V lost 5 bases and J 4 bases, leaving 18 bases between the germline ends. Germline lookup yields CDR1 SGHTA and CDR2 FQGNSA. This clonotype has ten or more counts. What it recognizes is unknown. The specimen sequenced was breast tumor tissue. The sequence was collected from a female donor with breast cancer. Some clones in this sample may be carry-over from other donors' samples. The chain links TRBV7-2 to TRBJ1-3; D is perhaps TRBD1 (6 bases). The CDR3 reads CASSQGGGREGNTIYF. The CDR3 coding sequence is TGTGCCAGCAGCCAAGGGGGGGGGCGCGAAGGAAACACCATATATTTT. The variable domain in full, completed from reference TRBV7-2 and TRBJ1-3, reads GAGVSQSPSNKVTEKGKDVELRCDPISGHTALYWYRQSLGQGLEFLIYFQGNSAPDKSGLPSDRFSAERTGGSVSTLTIQRTQQEDSAVYLCASSQGGGREGNTIYFGEGSWLTVV.